This T cell receptor beta chain was recovered during a study of blood T cell repertoires in COVID-19. Study-wide background: Acute-phase and convalescent COVID-19 samples originated in the United States, Italy and Spain. PBMCs, B-cell-depleted T cells, or T cells were the source of the cDNA or gDNA that made up the material.

Cohort 3 donors counted as recovered after two negative PCRs, clearance, or resolved symptoms. Trimming cost V 8 bases and J 7 bases; bases outside gene matches: 9. Germline V gene lookup returns CDR1 MDHEN and CDR2 SYDVKM. The CDR3 length is 14 residues. Using immunoSEQ multiplex PCR, the repertoire was profiled, and TCRdb retains in-frame clones only, with some absent. The sample lists 300,000 or so clones; just over 85% were seen once. Sample: PBMCs or T cells enriched from blood (not recorded which). The TCR originated in a woman aged 18-29 years who had recovered from COVID-19. This rearrangement joins TRBV28 to TRBJ2-7; 12 bases fit TRBD1. The CDR3 DNA follows: TGTGCCAGCGGGGGGACAGGGGGCACCCGGGAGCAGTACTTC. Protein product: CASGGTGGTREQYF. Supplemented by reference TRBV28 and TRBJ2-7, the full variable domain reads DVKVTQSSRYLVKRTGEKVFLECVQDMDHENMFWYRQDPGLGLRLIYFSYDVKMKEKGDIPEGYSVSREKKERFSLILESASTNQTSMYLCASGGTGGTREQYFGPGTRLTVT.